This is a list of T cell receptor beta chains from one sample in a study of OX40 agonist ivuxolimab in advanced cancers. The repertoire was sequenced with immunoSEQ multiplex PCR; TCRdb's copy has only in-frame clones and lacks some. Among 70,000 to 85,000 clones listed, 90% to 95% were seen once. Specimen: CD4+ or CD8+ T cells sorted from blood, collected in a trial of the OX40 agonist ivuxolimab. The receptors originated from an adult with an advanced solid tumor such as melanoma, head and neck, liver or kidney cancer. The CDR3 runs from the conserved cysteine through the conserved F or W. A D gene is named only where the DNA matches it firmly. Clone size is stated in some rows and not others, as once, few, many or a class when expanded.

v_gene	d_gene	j_gene	len	abundance	CDR3nt	CDR3aa
TRBV7-9	NA	TRBJ1-2	17	once	TGTGCCAGCAGCTTCCTGGGGACCACCCGTCCCAGGGAAGGCTACACCTTC	CASSFLGTTRPREGYTF
TRBV28	TRBD2	TRBJ2-7	13	NA	TGTGCCAGCACTCTGGGGGGGTCCTACGAGCAGTACTTC	CASTLGGSYEQYF
TRBV7-3	TRBD2	TRBJ2-1	15	NA	TGTGCCAGCAGCCTAAGGGGCGGGAGGGCCGATGAGCAGTTCTTC	CASSLRGGRADEQFF
TRBV5-6	TRBD2	TRBJ2-7	14	NA	TGTGCCAGCAGCACACTAGCGGGAGGCGGCGAGCAGTACTTC	CASSTLAGGGEQYF
TRBV11-2	TRBD2	TRBJ2-1	16	NA	TGTGCCAGCAGCTCCCACACTAGCGCCTACTACAATGAGCAGTTCTTC	CASSSHTSAYYNEQFF
TRBV7-9	TRBD2	TRBJ2-2	18	NA	TGTGCCAGCAGCTTAGACGTAGCGGGGGGTATCCGCACCGGGGAGCTGTTTTTT	CASSLDVAGGIRTGELFF
TRBV5-4	NA	TRBJ2-7	12	few	TGTGCCAGCAGCTTGGGAGGCTACGAGCAGTACTTC	CASSLGGYEQYF
TRBV4-3	TRBD2	TRBJ2-2	17	NA	TGCGCCAGCAGCCAAGATCGGCAGCGGGAGATGATCGGGGAGCTGTTTTTT	CASSQDRQREMIGELFF
TRBV5-1	NA	TRBJ2-7	14	NA	TGCGCCAGTAGTCCTGTCGGAAATACCTACGAGCAGTACTTC	CASSPVGNTYEQYF
TRBV30	NA	TRBJ1-1	12	few	TGTGCCTGGAGTGAGGTTCACACTGAAGCTTTCTTT	CAWSEVHTEAFF
TRBV29-1	NA	TRBJ1-1	13	NA	TGCAGCGTTGTAGGGGGGTACGGCACTGAAGCTTTCTTT	CSVVGGYGTEAFF
TRBV9	TRBD2	TRBJ2-2	17	NA	TGTGCCAGCAGCGTTGGGACTAGCGGGAGTTACGCCGGGGAGCTGTTTTTT	CASSVGTSGSYAGELFF
TRBV7-3	TRBD1	TRBJ2-7	16	NA	TGTGCCAGCAGCTTGGCCTATCCGGGACAGGGAAGCCGCGAGTACTTC	CASSLAYPGQGSREYF
TRBV28	TRBD2	TRBJ2-7	15	NA	TGTGCCAGCAGTTTAATGGCGGGAGCAATCTACGAGCAGTACTTC	CASSLMAGAIYEQYF
TRBV6-4	TRBD2	TRBJ2-1	15	few	TGTGCCAGCAGTGACTCCCCTAGCGGGAGGAGGGAGCAGTTCTTC	CASSDSPSGRREQFF
TRBV19	TRBD2	TRBJ2-1	16	NA	TGTGCCAGTAGTCCGTCTAGCGGTGGCTCCTACAATGAGCAGTTCTTC	CASSPSSGGSYNEQFF